These 2 T cell receptor beta chains originate from one sample sequenced in a study of CD8 T cells in Susac syndrome. The RNA input was about 0.5 to 1 ug, and it was reverse transcribed with random hexamers. TCRdb fed the immunoSEQ multiplex PCR reads into MiXCR, producing one record per CDR3 protein. The data contain roughly 150,000 distinct CDR3 sequences, 92% of them singletons. The sample comprised CD4+ T cells from PBMCs. The receptor set was obtained from a human donor in good health.

This clonotype has just one count. CDR3 DNA sequence: TGTGCCAGCAGCGGCAGGGGGGATTATAGCAATCAGCCCCAGCATTTT. Translated, it gives CASSGRGDYSNQPQHF. V and J are TRBV7-9 and TRBJ1-5; TRBD1 agrees at 7 bases. The CDR3 has 16 residues. Germline CDR1 reads SEHNR; CDR2 reads FQNEAQ (reference sequence). With 5 bases clipped from V and 0 bases from J, the junction kept 7 bases outside the gene matches. Full variable domain (remainder filled in from reference TRBV7-9 and TRBJ1-5): DTGVSQNPRHKITKRGQNVTFRCDPISEHNRLYWYRQTLGQGPEFLTYFQNEAQLEKSRLLSDRFSAERPKGSFSTLEIQRTEQGDSAMYLCASSGRGDYSNQPQHFGDGTRLSIL.

This clonotype has a single count. The chain joins TRBV25-1 to TRBJ1-2, with 7 bases aligning to TRBD1. Germline lookup yields CDR1 MGHDK and CDR2 SYGVNS. The CDR3 totals 13 residues. V dropped 7 bases and J dropped 3; count of bases not matched to a gene: 5. This CDR3 reads CASMDRIYYGYTF. The CDR3 nucleotides read TGTGCCAGCATGGACAGGATCTACTATGGCTACACCTTC.